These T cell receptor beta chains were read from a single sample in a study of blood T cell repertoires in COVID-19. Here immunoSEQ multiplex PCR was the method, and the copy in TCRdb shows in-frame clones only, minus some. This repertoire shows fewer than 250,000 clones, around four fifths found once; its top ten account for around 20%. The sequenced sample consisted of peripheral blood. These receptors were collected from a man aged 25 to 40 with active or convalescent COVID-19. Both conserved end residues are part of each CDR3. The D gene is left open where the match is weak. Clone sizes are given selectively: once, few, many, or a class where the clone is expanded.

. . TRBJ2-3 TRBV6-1 TGTGCCAGCAGTGAAGCATATCGGGACTTGGGTCCAGATACGCAGTATTTT CASSEAYRDLGPDTQYF
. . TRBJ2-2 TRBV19 TGTGCCAGTAGTATTCTCAACACCGGGGAGCTGTTTTTT CASSILNTGELFF
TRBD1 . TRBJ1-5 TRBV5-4 TGTGCCAGCAGCTTGGACGGGACAGGGAGGCAGCCCCAGCATTTT CASSLDGTGRQPQHF
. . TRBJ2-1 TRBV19 TGTGCCAGTAGCCCAAGTGGGGCTAGCTCCTACAATGAGCAGTTCTTC CASSPSGASSYNEQFF
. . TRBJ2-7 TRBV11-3 TGTGCCAGCAGCTTCAGCGGCACGGGCGAGCAGTACTTC CASSFSGTGEQYF
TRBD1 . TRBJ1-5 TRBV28 TGTGCCAGCAGTCCCCCACGCCGACAGGGAGATCAGCCCCAGCATTTT CASSPPRRQGDQPQHF
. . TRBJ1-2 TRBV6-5 TGTGCCAGCAGGCCCGGCGGATCCAACATGGCTGGCTACACCTTC CASRPGGSNMAGYTF
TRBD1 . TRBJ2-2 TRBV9 TGTGCCAGCAGCGCCTCGACAGGGGTCAACACCGGGGAGCTGTTTTTT CASSASTGVNTGELFF
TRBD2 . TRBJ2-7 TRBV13 TGTGCCAGCAGCATCGGACTAGCGGAATACGAGCAGTACTTC CASSIGLAEYEQYF
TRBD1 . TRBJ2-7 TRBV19 TGTGCCAGTAGTCCCATCCCACCGACAGGGGTAGTTTACGAGCAGTACTTC CASSPIPPTGVVYEQYF
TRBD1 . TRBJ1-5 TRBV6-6 TGTGCCAGCACCTTAGGGACAGGGGCCAATCAGCCCCAGCATTTT CASTLGTGANQPQHF
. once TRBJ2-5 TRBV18 TGTGCCAGCTCACCCTGGAGAGCGTCTCAAGAGACCCAGTACTTC CASSPWRASQETQYF
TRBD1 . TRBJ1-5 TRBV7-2 TGTGCCAGCAGCTTGACAGGGACAAATCAGCCCCAGCATTTT CASSLTGTNQPQHF
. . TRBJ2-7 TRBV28 TGTGCCAGCAGTTCGGACAGATCCCTGAGCGAGCAGTACTTC CASSSDRSLSEQYF
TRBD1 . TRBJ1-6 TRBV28 TGTGCCAGCAGTGGGGACAGGGGGGTTGGTGGTAGTTCACCCCTCCACTTT CASSGDRGVGGSSPLHF
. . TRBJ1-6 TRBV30 TGTGCCTGGAGTGGTGGGGCAGCCAATAATTCACCCCTCCACTTT CAWSGGAANNSPLHF
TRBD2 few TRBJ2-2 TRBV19 TGTGCCAGTAGTGCAGCGGGGGCAACCGGGGAGCTGTTTTTT CASSAAGATGELFF
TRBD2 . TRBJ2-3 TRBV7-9 TGTGCCAGCAGCTCCCGGGACTACTCAGATACGCAGTATTTT CASSSRDYSDTQYF
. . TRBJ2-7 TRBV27 TGTGCCAGCAGTCCAACAGACCACAGGGTCGAGCAGTACTTC CASSPTDHRVEQYF
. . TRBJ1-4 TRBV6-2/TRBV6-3 TGTGCCAGCAGTTACCTACCTATGGAAAAACTGTTTTTT CASSYLPMEKLFF
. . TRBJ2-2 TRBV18 TGTGCCAGCTCACCAGGGGACTGGCAGGGTGGTCTTCGCGGGGAGCTGTTTTTT CASSPGDWQGGLRGELFF
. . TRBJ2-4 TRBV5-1 TGCGCCAGCAGCTTGCCACTAGGGATAGATAAAAACATTCAGTACTTC CASSLPLGIDKNIQYF
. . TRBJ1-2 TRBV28 TGTGCGCGGAAATTAGCCTATGGCTACACCTTC CARKLAYGYTF
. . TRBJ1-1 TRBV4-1 TGCGCCAGCAGCCAAGGGTCCCAGATGGACACTGAAGCTTTCTTT CASSQGSQMDTEAFF
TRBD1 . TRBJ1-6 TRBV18 TGTGCCAGCTCCCGGGGGACAGATAATTCACCCCTCCACTTT CASSRGTDNSPLHF
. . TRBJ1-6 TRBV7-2 TGTGCCAGCAGGGGGGGGCTCTCCTATAATTCACCCCTCCACTTT CASRGGLSYNSPLHF
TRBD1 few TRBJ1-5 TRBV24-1 TGTGCCACGTCAGGGGGATCTCAGCCCCAGCATTTT CATSGGSQPQHF
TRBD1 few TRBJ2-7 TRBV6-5 TGTGCCAGCAGGCCAAACAGGGGAGCATCCTACGAGCAGTACTTC CASRPNRGASYEQYF
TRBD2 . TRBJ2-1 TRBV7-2 TGTGCCAGCAGCTTAGCCGGGAGGCGCTCCTACAATGAGCAGTTCTTC CASSLAGRRSYNEQFF
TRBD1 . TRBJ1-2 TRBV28 TGTGCCAGCAGTTTACGGACAGGGCTTGGCTACACCTTC CASSLRTGLGYTF
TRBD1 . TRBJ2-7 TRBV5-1 TGCGCCAGCAGCTTCGACAGGGTTTCCTACGAGCAGTACTTC CASSFDRVSYEQYF
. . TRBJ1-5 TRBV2 TGTGCCAGCAGGGAGGGAGAGGATCAGCCCCAGCATTTT CASREGEDQPQHF
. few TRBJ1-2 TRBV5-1 TGCGCCAGCAGTGGTGGGGCTACAGGAGCTAACTATGGCTACACCTTC CASSGGATGANYGYTF
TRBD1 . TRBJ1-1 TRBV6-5 TGTGCCAGCAGTTACGGACAGGCGTATTGGGACACTGAAGCTTTCTTT CASSYGQAYWDTEAFF
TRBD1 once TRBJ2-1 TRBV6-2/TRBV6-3 TGTGCCAGCAGCCCGAACAGGGGGCTGGGGTTCAATGAGCAGTTCTTC CASSPNRGLGFNEQFF
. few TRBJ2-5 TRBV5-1 TGCGCCAGCAGGCGGTCGATATCCCAAGAGACCCAGTACTTC CASRRSISQETQYF
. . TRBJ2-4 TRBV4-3 TGCGCCAGCAGCCAAGACCTGGCAAAAAACATTCAGTACTTC CASSQDLAKNIQYF
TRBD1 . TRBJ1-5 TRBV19 TGTGCCACTAATACAGGGACAGAGAATCAGCCCCAGCATTTT CATNTGTENQPQHF
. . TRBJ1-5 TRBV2 TGTGCCAGCAGTGAAGATGGCAGGGCCGAACAGCCCCAGCATTTT CASSEDGRAEQPQHF
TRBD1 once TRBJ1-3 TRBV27 TGTGCCAGCAGTTTAAGGGGGCCAGGAAACACCATATATTTT CASSLRGPGNTIYF
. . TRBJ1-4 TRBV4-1 TGCGCCAGCAGCCAATCGGACAGACGTAATGAAAAACTGTTTTTT CASSQSDRRNEKLFF
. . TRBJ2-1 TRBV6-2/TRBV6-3 TGTGCCAGCAGTTACGAGGGACTGGGGGGCAATGAGCAGTTCTTC CASSYEGLGGNEQFF